The 4 T cell receptor beta chains in this list originate from one sample, sequenced in a study of T cells in Graves' hyperthyroidism and ophthalmopathy. The CDR3 regions of TCR beta were amplified from RNA transcripts. The HTBI primer set drove a first-round RT-PCR of the TCR CDR3. Each CDR3 protein gets one entry after TCRdb re-called the multiplex PCR reads with MiXCR. Of some 620,000 distinct CDR3 sequences in the sample, around 16% were seen once. Material: blood. These TCRs come from a woman aged 25-40 years with Graves' hyperthyroidism.

This clonotype was observed at least ten times. V is TRBV9 and J is TRBJ2-7; D is possibly TRBD1 or TRBD2 (5 bases each). V dropped 5 bases and J dropped 0 bases, with 15 bases sitting between them. The germline V gene encodes CDR1 SGDLS and CDR2 YYNGEE. The CDR3 loop spans 15 amino acids. CDR3 protein: CASSERGESSYEQYF. The CDR3, as DNA: TGTGCCAGCAGTGAGAGAGGGGAAAGCTCCTACGAGCAGTACTTC.

At least ten counts were recorded for this clonotype. The chain links TRBV29-1 to TRBJ2-7; D may correspond to TRBD1 or TRBD2 (5 bases each). Trimming shortened V by 4 bases and J by 0 bases, and 10 bases separated the two germline ends. CDR1 SQVTM and CDR2 ANQGSEA come from the germline V gene. The CDR3 is 13 amino acids. Here the CDR3 DNA reads TGCAGCGTTGGGGGACGGGCCTCCTACGAGCAGTACTTC. This sequence encodes CSVGGRASYEQYF.

The sample holds a few counts of this clonotype. The V call is TRBV5-8, the J call TRBJ2-3; maybe TRBD1 (5 bases). V gave up 0 bases and J gave up 2 bases, with 10 bases separating them. CDR3 length: 15 amino acids. CDR1 and CDR2 (germline): SGHTS, YDEGEE. This CDR3 reads CASSLGGSLTDTQYF. The CDR3 DNA follows: TGTGCCAGCAGCTTGGGGGGCAGTCTCACAGATACGCAGTATTTT.

This clonotype was counted at least ten times. This rearrangement joins TRBV20-1 to TRBJ2-3; D remains ambiguous. The CDR3 has 13 residues. The V end was cut by 1 base, the J end by 0 bases, with 5 bases between. The germline CDR1 and CDR2 sequences are DFQATT and SNEGSKA (reference sequence). CDR3 DNA: TGCAGTGCTAGAGTCGCGAGCACAGATACGCAGTATTTT. Translation gives CSARVASTDTQYF.